This TCR beta chain was found in a study of T-cell memory formation after mild COVID-19. Study results and limitations: The pre-infection memory compartment contained some responding clones, suggesting cross-reactive memory joined. Most CD4+ clones that shrank were in CM and EM, while CD8+ ones turned up in EMRA.

For this clonotype: Its antigen remains unidentified.

The junction had 3 bases not matched to a gene; V was cut back by 5 bases and J by 4 bases. The CDR3 covers 13 residues. Germline CDR1 and CDR2: DFQATT and SNEGSKA (reference sequence). MiXCR was run by TCRdb on the 5' RACE reads, yielding one entry per CDR3 protein. The table includes about 390,000 distinct CDR3 sequences, under 25% detected once. The clonotype comes from an adult woman who had mild COVID-19 (a few samples of this study predate the infection). Cell type and time point are not known. The chain joins TRBV20-1 to TRBJ1-4, with 8 positions matching TRBD1. Sequencing used PBMCs or a T cell subset sorted from them (not recorded which). CDR3 in DNA: TGCAGTGCTGGACAGGGTTTTAATGAAAAACTGTTTTTT. This gives the protein CSAGQGFNEKLFF.